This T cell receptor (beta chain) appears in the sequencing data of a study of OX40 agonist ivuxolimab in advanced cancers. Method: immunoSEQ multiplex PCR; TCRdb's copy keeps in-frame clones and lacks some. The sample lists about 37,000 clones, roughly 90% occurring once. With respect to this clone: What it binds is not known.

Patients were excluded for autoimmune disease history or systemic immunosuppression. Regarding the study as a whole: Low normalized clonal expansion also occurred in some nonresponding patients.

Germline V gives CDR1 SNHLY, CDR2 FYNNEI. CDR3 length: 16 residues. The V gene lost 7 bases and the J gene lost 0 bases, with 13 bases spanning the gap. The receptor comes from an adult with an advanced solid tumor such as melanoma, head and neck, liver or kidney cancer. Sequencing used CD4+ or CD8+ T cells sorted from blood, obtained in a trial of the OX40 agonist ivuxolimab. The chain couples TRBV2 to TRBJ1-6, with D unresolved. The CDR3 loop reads CASTGGSSSYNSPLHF. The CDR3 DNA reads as TGTGCCAGCACCGGCGGATCCAGCTCCTATAATTCACCCCTCCACTTT.